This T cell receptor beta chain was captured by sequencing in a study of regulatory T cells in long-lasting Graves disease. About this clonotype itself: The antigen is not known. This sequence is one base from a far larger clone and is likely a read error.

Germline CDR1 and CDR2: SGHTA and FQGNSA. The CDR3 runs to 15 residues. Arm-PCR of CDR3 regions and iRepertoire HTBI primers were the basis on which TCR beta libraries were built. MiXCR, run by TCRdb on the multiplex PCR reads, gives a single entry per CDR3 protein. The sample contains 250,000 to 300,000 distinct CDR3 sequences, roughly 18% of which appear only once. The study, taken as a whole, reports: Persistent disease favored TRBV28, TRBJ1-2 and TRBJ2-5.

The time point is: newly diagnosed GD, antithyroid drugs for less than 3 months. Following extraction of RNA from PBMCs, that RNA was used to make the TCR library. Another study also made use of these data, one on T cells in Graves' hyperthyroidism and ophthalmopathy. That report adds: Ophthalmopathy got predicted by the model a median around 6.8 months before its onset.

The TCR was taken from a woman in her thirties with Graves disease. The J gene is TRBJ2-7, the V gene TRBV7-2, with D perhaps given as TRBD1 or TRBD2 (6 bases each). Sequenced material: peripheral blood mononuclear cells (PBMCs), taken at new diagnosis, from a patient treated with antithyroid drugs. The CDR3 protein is CASSLAGQKGDEQCF. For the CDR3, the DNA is TGTGCCAGCAGCTTGGCGGGACAAAAAGGAGACGAGCAGTGCTTC.